Listed here are 10 T cell receptor beta chains from one sample, sequenced in a study of CD8+ T cells in alopecia areata. Treatment defined: oral pan-JAK inhibitor, 5-10 mg twice daily. As the sequencing template, cDNA was produced by extracting RNA and reverse transcribing it. The data were produced by immunoSEQ multiplex PCR, yet TCRdb's version contains in-frame clones alone and is incomplete. The sample records around 99,000 clones, about 83% being singletons. The sequences come from CD8+ T cells sorted from blood, collected at week 24, from a patient treated with tofacitinib. These receptors came from a human donor with alopecia areata.

This clone came up a few times. This chain connects TRBV29-1 to TRBJ2-1; 8 bases fit TRBD2. The length of the CDR3 is 13 residues. Germline V CDR1 and CDR2: SQVTM, ANQGSEA. The ends lost 8 bases at V and 4 bases at J; junction bases unmatched: 7. This CDR3 reads CSLSLAGYNEQFF. The CDR3 DNA follows: TGCAGCTTGTCTCTAGCGGGTTACAATGAGCAGTTCTTC.

This clone has a single count. CDR3 in amino acids: CASSPRNTEAFF. The CDR3 DNA reads as TGTGCCAGCAGCCCCAGGAATACTGAAGCTTTCTTT. The chain is built from TRBV7-8 and TRBJ1-1; no clear D. CDR1 and CDR2 from the germline V gene are SGHVS and FQNEAQ. V was shortened by 5 bases and J by 5 bases, with 9 bases between the two germline ends. The CDR3 sequence is 12 residues long. Full variable domain (missing parts from reference TRBV7-8 and TRBJ1-1): GAGVSQSPRYKVAKRGQDVALRCDPISGHVSLFWYQQALGQGPEFLTYFQNEAQLDKSGLPSDRFFAERPEGSVSTLKIQRTQQEDSAVYLCASSPRNTEAFFGQGTRLTVV.

V and J are TRBV7-9 and TRBJ2-5, with D possibly matching TRBD2 (5 bases). V lost 1 base, J lost 2 bases, and 8 bases lay in between. The CDR3 length is 14 residues. Germline loops: CDR1 SEHNR, CDR2 FQNEAQ (reference sequence). For the CDR3, the DNA is TGTGCCAGCAGCTTAGGAGGGCGACAAGAGACCCAGTACTTC. Protein: CASSLGGRQETQYF.

The chain carries TRBV13 and TRBJ2-3, with D possibly called TRBD1 or TRBD2 (5 bases each). Germline V gives CDR1 PRHDT, CDR2 FYEKMQ (reference sequence). This CDR3 comprises 14 residues. V was pared by 5 bases and J by 4 bases, with 13 bases between. For the CDR3, the DNA is TGTGCCAGCAGCCCCTCCGGGACCGCAGATACGCAGTATTTT. Protein: CASSPSGTADTQYF.

This clone occurred once. J is TRBJ2-7 and V is TRBV7-9; D ambiguous. Germline V CDR1 and CDR2: SEHNR, FQNEAQ (reference sequence). V was trimmed by 7 bases and J by 0 bases, leaving 10 bases between them. The CDR3 runs 13 residues. The CDR3 DNA reads as TGTGCCAGCACTGACACTTACTCCTACGAGCAGTACTTC. As protein: CASTDTYSYEQYF.

The chain joins TRBV7-6 to TRBJ2-3; TRBD2 might be the D (6 bases). This CDR3 has 14 residues. Trimming left V 4 bases short and J 4 bases short, with 12 bases between. CDR1 is SGHVS and CDR2 is FNYEAQ in the germline V gene. CDR3 loop: CASSSGPSADTQYF. The CDR3 DNA is TGTGCCAGCAGCTCCGGGCCTAGCGCAGATACGCAGTATTTT.

The chain combines TRBV5-6 with TRBJ2-7; possible D gene TRBD1, 5 bases. V was pared by 4 bases and J by 1 base, with 18 bases between. The CDR3 loop spans 16 amino acids. Germline V gene data show CDR1 as SGHDT and CDR2 as YYEEEE. Here the CDR3 reads CASSRESTQGSYEQYF. For the CDR3, the DNA is TGTGCCAGCAGCCGAGAATCAACCCAGGGATCCTACGAGCAGTACTTC.

Regarding this clone: This CDR3 is also generated by other DNA sequences in the sample. This chain connects TRBV9 to TRBJ1-4; 9 bases match TRBD1. The CDR3 extends over 14 amino acids. V lost 1 base and J lost 5; bases outside the gene matches: 0. Germline V gene lookup returns CDR1 SGDLS and CDR2 YYNGEE. The CDR3 loop reads CASSVTGGNEKLFF. The CDR3 nucleotides are TGTGCCAGCAGCGTAACAGGGGGCAATGAAAAACTGTTTTTT.

J is TRBJ2-3 and V is TRBV29-1; D not certain. V was shortened by 1 base and J by 5 bases, with 10 bases between the two germline ends. Per germline, CDR1 SQVTM and CDR2 ANQGSEA. The CDR3 consists of 13 residues. CDR3 protein: CSVEAQFKDTQYF. The CDR3 bases are TGCAGCGTTGAAGCACAATTTAAAGATACGCAGTATTTT.

The chain employs TRBV5-1 and TRBJ2-3; D is undetermined. Germline lookup yields CDR1 SGHRS and CDR2 YFSETQ. The CDR3 covers 17 residues. Between the trimmed V and J ends, which lost 10 bases and 0 bases, there was a span of 24 bases. The CDR3: CAGEGRAGNFSTDTQYF. CDR3 bases: TGCGCCGGAGAAGGAAGGGCAGGAAATTTTAGCACAGATACGCAGTATTTT.